These 10 T cell receptor beta chains originate from one sample sequenced in a study of post-analysis software for immune sequencing data. Study conclusions and caveats: Patients carried roughly 5 TRBV segments more frequently than controls did, and TRBV5-6, TRBV5-1 and TRBV20-1 were among them.

Carried by the TCR beta cDNA libraries were unique molecular identifiers. TCRdb analysed the PCR reads with MiXCR anew, one entry per CDR3 protein. The data show just over 250,000 distinct CDR3 sequences, about 40% seen once. No antigen is known for these receptors. Sample: blood. The receptors shown here come from a girl aged 10 to 17 with multiple sclerosis.

This sequence joins TRBV29-1 and TRBJ2-7; D unclear. The germline CDR1 and CDR2 sequences are SQVTM and ANQGSEA. Trimming left V 1 base short and J 3 bases short, with 13 bases between. The CDR3 runs to 14 residues. CDR3 DNA sequence: TGCAGCGTTGAAGTGCGTGGCGTATTCTACGAGCAGTACTTC. Protein: CSVEVRGVFYEQYF.

With regard to this clonotype: A much larger clone lies a single base off, so this may be a read error. CDR3 sequence (DNA): TGTGCCAGCAGGGAATCATCGGGGGGGGAGCAGTTCTTC. As protein: CASRESSGGEQFF. The J gene is TRBJ2-1, the V gene TRBV6-1; 8 nucleotides line up with TRBD2. This CDR3 spans 13 amino acids. V shed 6 bases, J shed 10 bases, and the junction held 8 bases outside the gene matches. Germline loops: CDR1 MNHNS, CDR2 SASEGT.

In this sample, this clonotype turned up a few times. The rearrangement joins TRBV6-2 or TRBV6-3 to TRBJ2-2, with D perhaps matching TRBD1 (6 bases). Germline V gene data show CDR1 as MNHEY and CDR2 as SVGEGT. The CDR3 spans 14 residues. Trimming took 6 bases from V and 7 from J, leaving 15 bases between them. The CDR3 sequence is CASSGDRDIGELFF. CDR3 in DNA: TGTGCCAGCAGCGGTGACCGGGACATCGGGGAGCTGTTTTTT.

This clonotype has ten or more counts. The J gene is TRBJ2-1, the V gene TRBV4-2; D is uncertain. CDR3 length: 14 residues. The ends were cut back, 0 bases at V and 8 bases at J, with 11 bases in the middle. CDR1 is LGHNA and CDR2 is YNFKEQ in the germline V gene. CDR3 amino acids: CASSQDIGNYEQFF. The DNA for the CDR3 is TGTGCCAGCAGCCAAGATATTGGGAATTATGAGCAGTTCTTC.

The chain couples TRBV7-9 to TRBJ2-2, with a tentative D call TRBD1 (5 bases). V gave up 1 base and J gave up 6 bases, with 12 bases separating them. CDR3 length: 15 residues. In germline, CDR1 is SEHNR, CDR2 FQNEAQ (reference sequence). The CDR3: CASSLGGVSPGELFF. The CDR3 DNA is TGTGCCAGCAGCTTAGGGGGCGTCTCTCCCGGGGAGCTGTTTTTT.

There are many counts of this clonotype. The chain employs TRBV7-9 and TRBJ1-2; TRBD1 might be the D (5 bases). CDR3 length: 15 amino acids. Trimming pared 3 bases from V and 4 bases from J, leaving 15 bases between. CDR1 and CDR2 (germline): SEHNR, FQNEAQ (reference sequence). DNA for the CDR3: TGTGCCAGCAGCTTCTCTGGCAGGGAGGGCTATGGCTACACCTTC. This sequence encodes CASSFSGREGYGYTF.

This chain links TRBV7-9 with TRBJ1-5; 8 bases are a match to TRBD1. Germline V gives CDR1 SEHNR, CDR2 FQNEAQ (reference sequence). With 5 bases clipped from V and 2 bases from J, the junction kept 14 bases outside the gene matches. The CDR3 loop spans 18 amino acids. The CDR3 reads CASSGDRNPPNGNQPQHF. As DNA, the CDR3 is TGTGCCAGCAGCGGGGACAGGAATCCCCCGAATGGCAATCAGCCCCAGCATTTT. Full variable domain (missing parts from reference TRBV7-9 and TRBJ1-5): DTGVSQNPRHKITKRGQNVTFRCDPISEHNRLYWYRQTLGQGPEFLTYFQNEAQLEKSRLLSDRFSAERPKGSFSTLEIQRTEQGDSAMYLCASSGDRNPPNGNQPQHFGDGTRLSIL.

Remarks on this clonotype: A read error may produce the germline difference seen at one junction end. The CDR3 sequence: CVISESGPLTYNEQFF. The CDR3 DNA sequence: TGTGTCATCAGTGAGTCGGGACCTCTCACCTACAATGAGCAGTTCTTC. The V call is TRBV10-3, the J call TRBJ2-1; D could derive from TRBD1 or TRBD2 (5 bases each). Per germline, CDR1 ENHRY and CDR2 SYGVKD. CDR3 size: 16 residues.

Ten or more counts support this clonotype. The chain combines TRBV5-6 with TRBJ1-2; D is unresolved. The ends were cut back, 1 base at V and 3 bases at J, with 13 bases in the middle. Germline CDR1 reads SGHDT; CDR2 reads YYEEEE. CDR3 size: 15 residues. CDR3 in amino acids: CASSLPGRMDYGYTF. CDR3 DNA sequence: TGTGCCAGCAGCTTGCCCGGGAGAATGGACTATGGCTACACCTTC.

This clonotype was observed at least ten times. The genes are TRBV27 and TRBJ2-3; 9 nucleotides line up with TRBD2. Trimming took 4 bases from V and 2 from J; bases not matched to a gene: 13. The CDR3 totals 18 residues. From germline, CDR1 is MNHEY and CDR2 SMNVEV (reference sequence). The CDR3 nucleotides read TGTGCCAGCAGTTCGCCGCGGGCGGCGGGAGGGCCCACAGATACGCAGTATTTT. Translating gives CASSSPRAAGGPTDTQYF.